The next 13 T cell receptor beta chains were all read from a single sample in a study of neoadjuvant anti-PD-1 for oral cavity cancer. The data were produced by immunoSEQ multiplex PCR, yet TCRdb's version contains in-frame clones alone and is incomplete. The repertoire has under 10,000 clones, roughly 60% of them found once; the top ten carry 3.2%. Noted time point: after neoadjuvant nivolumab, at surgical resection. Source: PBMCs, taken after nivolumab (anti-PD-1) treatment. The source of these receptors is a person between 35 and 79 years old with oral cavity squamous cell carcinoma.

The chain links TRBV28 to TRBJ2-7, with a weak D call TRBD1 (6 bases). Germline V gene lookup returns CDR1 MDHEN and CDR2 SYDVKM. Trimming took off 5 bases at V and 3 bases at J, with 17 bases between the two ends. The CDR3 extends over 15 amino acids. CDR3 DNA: TGTGCCAGCAGTAAGAGCCGAGGGGGAGTCTACGAGCAGTACTTC. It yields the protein CASSKSRGGVYEQYF.

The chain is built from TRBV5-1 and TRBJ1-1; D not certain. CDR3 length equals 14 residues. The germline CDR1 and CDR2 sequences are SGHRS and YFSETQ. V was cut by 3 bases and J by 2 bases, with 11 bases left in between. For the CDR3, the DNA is TGCGCCAGCAGCTCGCTGGTGGGAAACACTGAAGCTTTCTTT. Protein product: CASSSLVGNTEAFF.

DNA of the CDR3: TGTGCCAGTAGTATAGTCGGGACAGGGGATGGCTACACCTTC. Translation gives CASSIVGTGDGYTF. The rearrangement joins TRBV19 to TRBJ1-2; 10 bases align to TRBD1. The junction had 2 bases not matched to a gene; V was cut back by 1 base and J by 6 bases. CDR1 LNHDA and CDR2 SQIVND come from the germline V gene (reference sequence). CDR3 length: 14 amino acids. Based on the CDR3 plus reference TRBV19 and TRBJ1-2, the full variable domain is DGGITQSPKYLFRKEGQNVTLSCEQNLNHDAMYWYRQDPGQGLRLIYYSQIVNDFQKGDIAEGYSVSREKKESFPLTVTSAQKNPTAFYLCASSIVGTGDGYTFGSGTRLTVV.

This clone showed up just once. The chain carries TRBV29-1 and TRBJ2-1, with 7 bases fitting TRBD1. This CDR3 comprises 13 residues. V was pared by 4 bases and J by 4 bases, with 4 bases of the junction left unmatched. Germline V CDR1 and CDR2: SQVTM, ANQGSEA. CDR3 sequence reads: CSVGQGRYNEQFF. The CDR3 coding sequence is TGCAGCGTTGGACAGGGTCGATACAATGAGCAGTTCTTC.

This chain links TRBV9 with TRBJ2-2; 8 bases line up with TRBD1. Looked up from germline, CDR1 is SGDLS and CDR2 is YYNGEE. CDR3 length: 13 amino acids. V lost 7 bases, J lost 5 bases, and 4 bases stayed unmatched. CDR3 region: CASQGASTGELFF. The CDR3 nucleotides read TGTGCCAGCCAGGGGGCGAGTACCGGGGAGCTGTTTTTT.

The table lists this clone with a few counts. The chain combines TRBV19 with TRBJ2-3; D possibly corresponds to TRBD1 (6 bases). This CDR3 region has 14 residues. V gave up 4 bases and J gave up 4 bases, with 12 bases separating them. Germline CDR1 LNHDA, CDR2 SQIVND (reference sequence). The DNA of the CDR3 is TGTGCCAGTAGTACTCAACGGACAGCAGATACGCAGTATTTT. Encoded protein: CASSTQRTADTQYF.

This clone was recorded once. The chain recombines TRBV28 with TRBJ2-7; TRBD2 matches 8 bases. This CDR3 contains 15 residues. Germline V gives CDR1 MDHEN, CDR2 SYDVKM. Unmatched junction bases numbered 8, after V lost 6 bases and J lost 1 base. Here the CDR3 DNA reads TGTGCCAGCAGCCGATACAGCGGGGGATCCTACGAGCAGTACTTC. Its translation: CASSRYSGGSYEQYF.

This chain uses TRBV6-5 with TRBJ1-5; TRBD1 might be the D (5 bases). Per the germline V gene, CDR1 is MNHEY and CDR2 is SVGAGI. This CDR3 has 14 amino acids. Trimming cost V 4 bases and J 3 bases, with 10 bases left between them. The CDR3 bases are TGTGCCAGCAGTTTGAGACAGAACAATCAGCCCCAGCATTTT. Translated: CASSLRQNNQPQHF.

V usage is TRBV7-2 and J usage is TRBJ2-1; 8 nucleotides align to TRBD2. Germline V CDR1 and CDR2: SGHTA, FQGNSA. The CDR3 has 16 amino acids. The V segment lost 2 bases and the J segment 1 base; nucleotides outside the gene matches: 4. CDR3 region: CASSLSGGWSYNEQFF. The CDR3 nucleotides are TGTGCCAGCAGCTTAAGCGGGGGCTGGTCCTACAATGAGCAGTTCTTC. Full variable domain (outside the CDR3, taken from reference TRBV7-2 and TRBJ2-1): GAGVSQSPSNKVTEKGKDVELRCDPISGHTALYWYRQSLGQGLEFLIYFQGNSAPDKSGLPSDRFSAERTGGSVSTLTIQRTQQEDSAVYLCASSLSGGWSYNEQFFGPGTRLTVL.

The CDR3, as DNA: TGTGCCAGTAGTATAGGAGGCCAGGGAAGACCCTATGGCTACACCTTC. Translation: CASSIGGQGRPYGYTF. The rearrangement joins TRBV19 to TRBJ1-2; perhaps TRBD1 as D (5 bases). The CDR3 totals 16 residues. Trimming cost V 1 base and J 4 bases, with 16 bases left between them. Germline assignment: CDR1 LNHDA and CDR2 SQIVND (reference sequence).

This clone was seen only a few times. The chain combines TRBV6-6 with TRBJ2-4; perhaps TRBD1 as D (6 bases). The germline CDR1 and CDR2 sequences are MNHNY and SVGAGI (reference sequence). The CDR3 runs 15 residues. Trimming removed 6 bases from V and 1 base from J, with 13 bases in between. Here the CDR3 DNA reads TGTGCCAGCAGCTCCTTCACAGGGGCCAAAAACATTCAGTACTTC. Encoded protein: CASSSFTGAKNIQYF.

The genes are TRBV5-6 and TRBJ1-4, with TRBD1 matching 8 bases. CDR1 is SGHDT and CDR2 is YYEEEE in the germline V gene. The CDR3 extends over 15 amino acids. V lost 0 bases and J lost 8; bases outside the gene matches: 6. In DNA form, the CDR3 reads TGTGCCAGCAGCTTGGCGAGACAGGGGAAAGAAAAACTGTTTTTT. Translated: CASSLARQGKEKLFF.

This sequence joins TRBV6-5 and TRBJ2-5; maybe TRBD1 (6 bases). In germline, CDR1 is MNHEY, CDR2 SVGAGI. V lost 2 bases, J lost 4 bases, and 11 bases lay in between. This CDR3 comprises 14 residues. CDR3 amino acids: CASSYRGSRETQYF. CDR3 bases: TGTGCCAGCAGTTACAGGGGGAGCCGAGAGACCCAGTACTTC.